A single sample gave rise to the 20 T cell receptor beta chains below, sequenced in a study of control samples from healthy donors and cancer patients. Using immunoSEQ multiplex PCR, the repertoire was profiled, and TCRdb retains in-frame clones only, with some absent. In the table there are some 130,000 clones, roughly 92% of which are singletons. Input material: blood. These TCRs come from a man younger than 35 in good health.

The J gene is TRBJ1-4, the V gene TRBV4-1; 7 nucleotides line up with TRBD1. The V and J ends lost 5 bases and 6 bases, in that order; junction bases with no gene match: 9. CDR1 and CDR2 from the germline V gene are MGHRA and YSYEKL. CDR3 length equals 15 residues. This chain's CDR3 is CASSTRQGRHEKLFF. The CDR3 region has the DNA TGCGCCAGCAGCACACGACAGGGTCGACATGAAAAACTGTTTTTT.

The rearrangement joins TRBV11-3 to TRBJ2-1, with D tentatively TRBD1 (6 bases). V lost 4 bases and J 10 bases, leaving 14 bases between the germline ends. Germline V lookup: CDR1 SGHNT, CDR2 YENEEA. The CDR3 is 13 residues long. CDR3 bases: TGTGCCAGCAGCTACCACAGGGTCGGGGAGCAGTTCTTC. This gives the protein CASSYHRVGEQFF.

The chain combines TRBV5-4 with TRBJ2-5; a possible D gene is TRBD2 (6 bases). The CDR3 has 16 amino acids. Germline CDR1 SGHNT, CDR2 YYREEE (reference sequence). V lost 4 bases to trimming and J lost 5 bases, with 21 bases between them. The CDR3 spells CASSPSGGLTKETQYF. As DNA, the CDR3 is TGTGCCAGCAGCCCATCCGGGGGTTTGACAAAGGAGACCCAGTACTTC.

V and J are TRBV18 and TRBJ1-6, with 11 bases aligning to TRBD1. V shed 4 bases and J 11 bases; nucleotides not matched to a gene: 13. The germline CDR1 and CDR2 sequences are KGHSH and LQKENI. This CDR3 contains 17 residues. CDR3 amino acids: CASSLPPGTGGFAPLHF. The CDR3 region has the DNA TGTGCCAGCTCACTTCCTCCCGGGACAGGGGGTTTTGCACCCCTCCACTTT.

The rearrangement links TRBV19 to TRBJ2-4, with TRBD1 matching 7 bases. Germline trimming cut 3 bases from V and 0 bases from J; bases unmatched to any gene: 14. The CDR3 length is 19 residues. Germline assignment: CDR1 LNHDA and CDR2 SQIVND (reference sequence). CDR3 DNA: TGTGCCAGTAGTATTGAGACAGGGAGACAGCTGATAGCCAAAAACATTCAGTACTTC. This encodes CASSIETGRQLIAKNIQYF.

This chain connects TRBV6-6 to TRBJ2-3; D gene unclear. The germline V gene has CDR1 MNHNY and CDR2 SVGAGI (reference sequence). The CDR3 length is 16 residues. The V end was cut by 0 bases, the J end by 4 bases, with 14 bases between. The CDR3 bases are TGTGCCAGCAGTTACTCGCTAGTCTCCGGGCCAGATACGCAGTATTTT. This encodes CASSYSLVSGPDTQYF.

This clone was observed a few times. Here the CDR3 reads CASSVAGTGTYEQYF. The CDR3 DNA is TGCGCCAGCAGCGTAGCCGGGACAGGGACCTACGAGCAGTACTTC. The rearrangement joins TRBV5-1 to TRBJ2-7; 9 nucleotides match TRBD1. The germline V gene has CDR1 SGHRS and CDR2 YFSETQ. The length of the CDR3 is 15 residues. Trimming took 4 bases from V and 2 from J; bases not matched to a gene: 7. Full variable domain (outside the CDR3, taken from reference TRBV5-1 and TRBJ2-7): KAGVTQTPRYLIKTRGQQVTLSCSPISGHRSVSWYQQTPGQGLQFLFEYFSETQRNKGNFPGRFSGRQFSNSRSEMNVSTLELGDSALYLCASSVAGTGTYEQYFGPGTRLTVT.

The chain has TRBV6-5 and TRBJ1-6, with D maybe TRBD1 (5 bases). The CDR3 runs 15 residues. Trimming removed 0 bases at V and 7 bases at J, with 10 bases between. Germline V gene sequence: CDR1 MNHEY, CDR2 SVGAGI. CDR3 DNA sequence: TGTGCCAGCAGTTACTCGTTCAGGGACAATTCACCCCTCCACTTT. It is translated as CASSYSFRDNSPLHF.

The V gene is TRBV5-1, the J gene TRBJ2-5, with 11 positions matching TRBD2. The CDR3 runs 15 residues. Per germline, CDR1 SGHRS and CDR2 YFSETQ. With V trimmed by 0 bases and J by 5 bases, 3 bases remained unmatched. This CDR3 is CASSLVLAGGETQYF. CDR3 nucleotides: TGCGCCAGCAGCTTGGTATTAGCGGGGGGGGAGACCCAGTACTTC.

CDR3 region: CASSYEETQYF. The CDR3 coding sequence is TGCGCCAGCAGCTACGAAGAGACCCAGTACTTC. The V gene is TRBV5-1, the J gene TRBJ2-5; D remains ambiguous. The V end was cut by 3 bases, the J end by 3 bases, with 3 bases between. The CDR3 runs to 11 residues. The germline V gene encodes CDR1 SGHRS and CDR2 YFSETQ.

The chain employs TRBV19 and TRBJ1-2, with TRBD1 as a possible D gene (6 bases). Germline loops: CDR1 LNHDA, CDR2 SQIVND (reference sequence). Between the trimmed V and J ends, which lost 6 bases and 4 bases, there was a span of 15 bases. The CDR3 runs to 14 residues. The CDR3 region is CASSPRGGGYGYTF. As DNA, the CDR3 is TGTGCCAGTAGCCCCAGGGGAGGGGGCTATGGCTACACCTTC. The variable domain in full, completed from reference TRBV19 and TRBJ1-2, reads DGGITQSPKYLFRKEGQNVTLSCEQNLNHDAMYWYRQDPGQGLRLIYYSQIVNDFQKGDIAEGYSVSREKKESFPLTVTSAQKNPTAFYLCASSPRGGGYGYTFGSGTRLTVV.

The sample holds one count of this clone. This chain's CDR3 is CASSLALLEGLANLVGAKNIQYF. The CDR3, as DNA: TGTGCCAGCAGCTTAGCGCTTCTCGAGGGACTAGCAAATCTGGTCGGAGCCAAAAACATTCAGTACTTC. The V call is TRBV13, the J call TRBJ2-4; 9 positions match TRBD2. The CDR3 runs to 23 residues. Germline CDR1 and CDR2: PRHDT and FYEKMQ (reference sequence). Trimming took 1 base from V and 0 from J; bases not matched to a gene: 22.

The V gene is TRBV10-3, the J gene TRBJ2-2; 8 bases map to TRBD2. The CDR3 has 17 residues. Germline CDR1 is ENHRY and CDR2 is SYGVKD. Germline trimming cut 4 bases from V and 0 bases from J; bases unmatched to any gene: 7. Here the CDR3 reads CAISGSGGPTNTGELFF. As DNA, the CDR3 is TGTGCCATCAGTGGCAGCGGGGGCCCTACGAACACCGGGGAGCTGTTTTTT.

This clone came up once. The chain combines TRBV3-1 (or the pseudogene TRBV3-2) with TRBJ1-1; TRBD1 might be the D (6 bases). CDR1 and CDR2 from the germline V gene are LGHDT and YNNKEL (reference sequence). Trimming cost V 1 base and J 4 bases, with 7 bases left between them. The CDR3 totals 13 residues. Written as DNA, the CDR3 is TGTGCCAGCAGCCAAGTCAGGGGCACTGAAGCTTTCTTT. Translating gives CASSQVRGTEAFF.

V gene TRBV5-4 combines with J gene TRBJ1-1; D is perhaps TRBD1 (6 bases). There are 17 residues in the CDR3. CDR1 SGHNT and CDR2 YYREEE come from the germline V gene (reference sequence). V gave up 4 bases and J gave up 3 bases, with 22 bases separating them. CDR3: CASSLHRGGLRYTEAFF. Written as DNA, the CDR3 is TGTGCCAGCAGCCTCCACCGGGGGGGGCTTCGATACACTGAAGCTTTCTTT.

The chain links TRBV5-6 to TRBJ1-2; 7 bases align to TRBD1. Germline CDR1 reads SGHDT; CDR2 reads YYEEEE. The ends lost 4 bases at V and 4 bases at J; junction bases unmatched: 16. This CDR3 has 17 amino acids. The CDR3 nucleotides are TGTGCCAGCAGCGGGGAACGAACAGGGGCCGTGAGCTATGGCTACACCTTC. It translates to CASSGERTGAVSYGYTF. Together with reference TRBV5-6 and TRBJ1-2, the CDR3 gives the full variable domain: DAGVTQSPTHLIKTRGQQVTLRCSPKSGHDTVSWYQQALGQGPQFIFQYYEEEERQRGNFPDRFSGHQFPNYSSELNVNALLLGDSALYLCASSGERTGAVSYGYTFGSGTRLTVV.

V is TRBV6-6 and J is TRBJ1-2; 7 nucleotides match TRBD1. The V gene's germline CDR1 is MNHNY and CDR2 SVGAGI (reference sequence). J was trimmed by 8 bases and V by 0 bases; bases with no gene match: 6. The CDR3 spans 14 residues. Here the CDR3 reads CASSYSTQGYGYTF. The CDR3 nucleotides read TGTGCCAGCAGTTACTCGACACAGGGGTACGGCTACACCTTC.

Only one count was recorded for this clone. The V gene is TRBV13, the J gene TRBJ2-7; no firm D call. Germline CDR1 and CDR2: PRHDT and FYEKMQ (reference sequence). The ends were cut back, 5 bases at V and 2 bases at J, with 10 bases in the middle. CDR3 length equals 13 residues. The DNA for the CDR3 is TGTGCCAGCAGCCCCCTCGACGCCTACGAGCAGTACTTC. As protein: CASSPLDAYEQYF. The whole variable domain, filled in from reference TRBV13 and TRBJ2-7, reads AAGVIQSPRHLIKEKRETATLKCYPIPRHDTVYWYQQGPGQDPQFLISFYEKMQSDKGSIPDRFSAQQFSDYHSELNMSSLELGDSALYFCASSPLDAYEQYFGPGTRLTVT.

The chain joins TRBV7-2 to TRBJ2-5; 14 nucleotides match TRBD2. CDR1 is SGHTA, CDR2 FQGNSA, per germline. V shed 1 base, J shed 5 bases, and the junction held 3 bases outside the gene matches. This CDR3 has 16 amino acids. CDR3 sequence reads: CASSLGLAGGRETQYF. The DNA of the CDR3 is TGTGCCAGCAGCTTAGGACTAGCGGGGGGGCGGGAGACCCAGTACTTC.

CDR3 bases: TGTGCCAGCAGTGACGGCGTAGAAGCTTTCTTT. It yields the protein CASSDGVEAFF. The chain uses TRBV25-1 and TRBJ1-1; D is uncertain. This CDR3 spans 11 amino acids. Trimming removed 3 bases from V and 8 bases from J, with 7 bases in between. Germline CDR1 reads MGHDK; CDR2 reads SYGVNS.